Below are 3 T cell receptor beta chains sequenced from a single sample in a study of shared clonotypes between healthy human individuals. TCRdb keeps only in-frame clones here, not all; method: immunoSEQ multiplex PCR. This sample carries about 490,000 clones, 81% of them seen once, and the ten largest clones take 9.5% to 15%. The sample comprised PBMCs. Receptor source: a middle-aged woman in good health. Some clones in this sample may be carry-over from other donors' samples.

This chain uses TRBV11-3 with TRBJ2-1, with D uncertain. Looked up from germline, CDR1 is SGHNT and CDR2 is YENEEA. The CDR3 spans 14 residues. With 3 bases removed from V and 4 bases from J, the gap between germline ends came to 10 bases. CDR3 residues: CASSLRSHYNEQFF. For the CDR3, the DNA is TGTGCCAGCAGCTTGCGGAGCCATTACAATGAGCAGTTCTTC.

The chain links TRBV5-1 to TRBJ1-2; 7 positions agree with TRBD1. The J segment lost 3 bases and the V segment lost 0 bases, leaving 5 bases of the junction unmatched. Germline lookup yields CDR1 SGHRS and CDR2 YFSETQ. The CDR3 is made up of 15 amino acids. Here the CDR3 reads CASSLGQGVDYGYTF. CDR3 coding DNA: TGCGCCAGCAGCTTGGGGCAGGGGGTGGACTATGGCTACACCTTC.

The rearrangement links TRBV27 to TRBJ2-1, with 12 bases identical to TRBD2. This CDR3 contains 17 residues. From germline, CDR1 is MNHEY and CDR2 SMNVEV (reference sequence). V dropped 5 bases and J dropped 9; count of bases not matched to a gene: 14. CDR3 in DNA: TGTGCCAGCAGTAGAAGGACTAGCGGGAATACCAAGGGTGAGCAGTTCTTC. Its protein is CASSRRTSGNTKGEQFF.